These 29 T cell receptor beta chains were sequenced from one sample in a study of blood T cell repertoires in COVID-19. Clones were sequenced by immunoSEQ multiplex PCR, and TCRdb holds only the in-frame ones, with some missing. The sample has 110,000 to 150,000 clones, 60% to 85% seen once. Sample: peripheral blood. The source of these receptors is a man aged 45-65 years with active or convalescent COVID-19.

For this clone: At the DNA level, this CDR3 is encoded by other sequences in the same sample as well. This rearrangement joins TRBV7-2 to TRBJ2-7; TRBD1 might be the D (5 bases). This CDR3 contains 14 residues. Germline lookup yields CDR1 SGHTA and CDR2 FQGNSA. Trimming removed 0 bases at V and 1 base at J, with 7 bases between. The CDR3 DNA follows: TGTGCCAGCAGCTTAGCCAGGGTTTCCTACGAGCAGTACTTC. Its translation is CASSLARVSYEQYF. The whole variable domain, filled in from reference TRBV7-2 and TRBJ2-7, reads GAGVSQSPSNKVTEKGKDVELRCDPISGHTALYWYRQSLGQGLEFLIYFQGNSAPDKSGLPSDRFSAERTGGSVSTLTIQRTQQEDSAVYLCASSLARVSYEQYFGPGTRLTVT.

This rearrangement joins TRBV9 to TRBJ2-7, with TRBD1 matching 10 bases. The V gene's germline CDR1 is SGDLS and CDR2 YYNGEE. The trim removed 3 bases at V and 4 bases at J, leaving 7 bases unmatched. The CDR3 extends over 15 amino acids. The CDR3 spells CASSGGGQGRYEQYF. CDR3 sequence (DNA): TGTGCCAGCAGCGGAGGGGGACAGGGGAGGTACGAGCAGTACTTC.

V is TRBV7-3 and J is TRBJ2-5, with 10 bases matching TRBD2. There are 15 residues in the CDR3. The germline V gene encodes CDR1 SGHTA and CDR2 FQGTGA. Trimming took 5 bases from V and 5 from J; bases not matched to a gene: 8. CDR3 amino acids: CASSRLAGGWETQYF. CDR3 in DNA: TGTGCCAGCAGCCGATTAGCGGGAGGATGGGAGACCCAGTACTTC.

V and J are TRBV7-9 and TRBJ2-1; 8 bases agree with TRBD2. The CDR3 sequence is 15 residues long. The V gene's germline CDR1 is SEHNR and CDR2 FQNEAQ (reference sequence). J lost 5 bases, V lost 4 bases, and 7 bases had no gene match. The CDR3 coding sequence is TGTGCCAGCAGCTCGGGGACTAGTAATCACAATGAGCAGTTCTTC. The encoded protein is CASSSGTSNHNEQFF.

CDR3 DNA sequence: TGTGCTAGTGGCAAAGGGACCGGGGGCGCGAGCGGGAGGGGGAGCTCCTACAATGAGCAGTTCTTC. Amino acids: CASGKGTGGASGRGSSYNEQFF. J is TRBJ2-1 and V is TRBV12-5; 10 bases fit TRBD2. The trim removed 6 bases at V and 0 bases at J, leaving 23 bases unmatched. The CDR3 spans 22 residues. Per germline, CDR1 LGHNT and CDR2 FRNRAP.

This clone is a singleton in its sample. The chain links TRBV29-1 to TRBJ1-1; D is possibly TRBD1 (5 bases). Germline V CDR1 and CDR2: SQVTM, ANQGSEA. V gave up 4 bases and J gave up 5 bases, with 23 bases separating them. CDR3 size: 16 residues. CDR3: CSVVGRVYSVRTEAFF. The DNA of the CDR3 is TGCAGCGTTGTAGGCAGGGTATATTCCGTTCGGACTGAAGCTTTCTTT.

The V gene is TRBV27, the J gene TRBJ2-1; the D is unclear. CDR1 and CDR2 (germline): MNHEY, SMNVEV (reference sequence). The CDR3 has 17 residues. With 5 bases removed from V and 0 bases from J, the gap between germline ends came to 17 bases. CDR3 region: CASSPRFELPSYNEQFF. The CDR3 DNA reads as TGTGCCAGCAGTCCGCGATTCGAGCTTCCCTCCTACAATGAGCAGTTCTTC.

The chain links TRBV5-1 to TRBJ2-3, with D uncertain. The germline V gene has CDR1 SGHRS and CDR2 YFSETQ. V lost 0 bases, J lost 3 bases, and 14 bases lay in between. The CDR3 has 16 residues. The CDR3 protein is CASSLEGVHPTDTQYF. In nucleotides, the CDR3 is TGCGCCAGCAGCTTGGAAGGAGTTCATCCGACAGATACGCAGTATTTT. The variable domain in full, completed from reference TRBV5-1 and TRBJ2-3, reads KAGVTQTPRYLIKTRGQQVTLSCSPISGHRSVSWYQQTPGQGLQFLFEYFSETQRNKGNFPGRFSGRQFSNSRSEMNVSTLELGDSALYLCASSLEGVHPTDTQYFGPGTRLTVL.

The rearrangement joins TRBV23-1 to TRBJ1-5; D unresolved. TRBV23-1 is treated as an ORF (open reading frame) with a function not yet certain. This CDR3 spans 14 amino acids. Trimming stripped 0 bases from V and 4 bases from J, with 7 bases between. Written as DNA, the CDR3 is TGCGCCAGCAGTCAATCGAGGGTTAATCAGCCCCAGCATTTT. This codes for CASSQSRVNQPQHF.

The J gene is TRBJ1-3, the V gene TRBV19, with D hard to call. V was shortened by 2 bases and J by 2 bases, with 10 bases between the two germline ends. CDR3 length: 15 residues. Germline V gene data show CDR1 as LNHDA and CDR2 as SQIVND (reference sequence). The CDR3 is CASSIWGGTGNTIYF. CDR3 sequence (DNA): TGTGCCAGTAGTATATGGGGAGGTACTGGAAACACCATATATTTT.

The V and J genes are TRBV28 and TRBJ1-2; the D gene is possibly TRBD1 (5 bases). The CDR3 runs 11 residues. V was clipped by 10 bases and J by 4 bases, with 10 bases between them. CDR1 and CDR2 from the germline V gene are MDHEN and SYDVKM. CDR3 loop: CATQTVYGYTF. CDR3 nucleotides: TGTGCCACCCAGACAGTCTATGGCTACACCTTC.

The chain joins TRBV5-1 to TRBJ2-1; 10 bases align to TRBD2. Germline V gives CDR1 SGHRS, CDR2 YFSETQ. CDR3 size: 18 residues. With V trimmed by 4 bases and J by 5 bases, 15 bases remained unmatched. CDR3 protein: CASSPSHTGTSVHNEQFF. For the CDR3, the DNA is TGCGCCAGCAGCCCTTCCCATACCGGGACTAGCGTCCACAATGAGCAGTTCTTC.

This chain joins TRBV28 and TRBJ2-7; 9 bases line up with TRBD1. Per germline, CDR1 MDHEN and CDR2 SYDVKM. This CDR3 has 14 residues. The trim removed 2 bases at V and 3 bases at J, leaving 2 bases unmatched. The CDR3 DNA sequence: TGTGCCAGCAGTTTAGGGGGACAGGGCTACGAGCAGTACTTC. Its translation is CASSLGGQGYEQYF.

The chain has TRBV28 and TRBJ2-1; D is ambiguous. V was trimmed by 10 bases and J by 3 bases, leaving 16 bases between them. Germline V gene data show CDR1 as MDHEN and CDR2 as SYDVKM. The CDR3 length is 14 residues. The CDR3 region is CATKFSGGYNEQFF. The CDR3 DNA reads TGTGCCACCAAGTTTTCTGGCGGCTACAATGAGCAGTTCTTC. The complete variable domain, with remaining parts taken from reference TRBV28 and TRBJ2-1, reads DVKVTQSSRYLVKRTGEKVFLECVQDMDHENMFWYRQDPGLGLRLIYFSYDVKMKEKGDIPEGYSVSREKKERFSLILESASTNQTSMYLCATKFSGGYNEQFFGPGTRLTVL.

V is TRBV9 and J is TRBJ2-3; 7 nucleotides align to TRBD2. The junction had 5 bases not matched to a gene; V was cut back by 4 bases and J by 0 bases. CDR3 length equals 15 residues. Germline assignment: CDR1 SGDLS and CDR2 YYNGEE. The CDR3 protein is CASSSSSGSTDTQYF. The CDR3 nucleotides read TGTGCCAGCAGCTCCTCTAGCGGCAGCACAGATACGCAGTATTTT. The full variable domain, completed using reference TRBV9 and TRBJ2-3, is DSGVTQTPKHLITATGQRVTLRCSPRSGDLSVYWYQQSLDQGLQFLIQYYNGEERAKGNILERFSAQQFPDLHSELNLSSLELGDSALYFCASSSSSGSTDTQYFGPGTRLTVL.

In DNA form, the CDR3 reads TGTGCCAGTACCCCCCCGGGTTATCCAGACAACTATGGCTACACCTTC. It is translated as CASTPPGYPDNYGYTF. The chain joins TRBV19 to TRBJ1-2; the D is unclear. Germline loops: CDR1 LNHDA, CDR2 SQIVND (reference sequence). This CDR3 region has 16 residues. Trimming stripped 7 bases from V and 2 bases from J, with 20 bases between.

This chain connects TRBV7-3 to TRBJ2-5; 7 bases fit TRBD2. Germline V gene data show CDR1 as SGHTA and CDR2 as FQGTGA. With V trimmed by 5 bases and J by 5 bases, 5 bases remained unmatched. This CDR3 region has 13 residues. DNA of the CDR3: TGTGCCAGCAGCCAAGGAGCGGGGGAGACCCAGTACTTC. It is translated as CASSQGAGETQYF.

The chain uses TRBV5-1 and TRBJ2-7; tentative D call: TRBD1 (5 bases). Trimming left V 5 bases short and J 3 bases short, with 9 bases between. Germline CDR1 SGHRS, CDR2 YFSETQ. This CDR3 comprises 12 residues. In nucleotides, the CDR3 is TGCGCCAGCAGAGACAGCCACTACGAGCAGTACTTC. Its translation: CASRDSHYEQYF.

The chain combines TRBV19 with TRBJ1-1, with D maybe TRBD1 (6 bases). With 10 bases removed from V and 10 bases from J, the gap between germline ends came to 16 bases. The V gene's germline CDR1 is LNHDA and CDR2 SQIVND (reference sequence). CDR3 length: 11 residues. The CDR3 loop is CAIRTATRAFF. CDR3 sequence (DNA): TGTGCCATCCGGACAGCGACTCGAGCTTTCTTT.

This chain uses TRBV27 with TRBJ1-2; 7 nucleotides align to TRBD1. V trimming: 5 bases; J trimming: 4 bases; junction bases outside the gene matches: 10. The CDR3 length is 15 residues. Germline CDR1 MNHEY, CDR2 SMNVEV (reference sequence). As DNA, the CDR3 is TGTGCCAGCAGTCCCTTCCCCGGACAGGTCTATGGCTACACCTTC. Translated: CASSPFPGQVYGYTF.

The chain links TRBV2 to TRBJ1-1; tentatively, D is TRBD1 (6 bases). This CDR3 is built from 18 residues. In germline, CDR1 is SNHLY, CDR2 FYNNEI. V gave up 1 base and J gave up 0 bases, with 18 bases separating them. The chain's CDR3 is CASSEVKSTGRMNTEAFF. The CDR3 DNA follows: TGTGCCAGCAGTGAAGTCAAATCTACAGGGCGTATGAACACTGAAGCTTTCTTT. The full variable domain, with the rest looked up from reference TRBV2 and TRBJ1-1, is EPEVTQTPSHQVTQMGQEVILRCVPISNHLYFYWYRQILGQKVEFLVSFYNNEISEKSEIFDDQFSVERPDGSNFTLKIRSTKLEDSAMYFCASSEVKSTGRMNTEAFFGQGTRLTVV.

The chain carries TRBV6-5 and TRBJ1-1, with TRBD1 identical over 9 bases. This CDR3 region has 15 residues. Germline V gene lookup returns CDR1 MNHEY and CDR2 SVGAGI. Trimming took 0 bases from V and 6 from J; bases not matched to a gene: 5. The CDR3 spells CASSYSAGQGSEAFF. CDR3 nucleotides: TGTGCCAGCAGTTACTCTGCGGGACAGGGCTCTGAAGCTTTCTTT.

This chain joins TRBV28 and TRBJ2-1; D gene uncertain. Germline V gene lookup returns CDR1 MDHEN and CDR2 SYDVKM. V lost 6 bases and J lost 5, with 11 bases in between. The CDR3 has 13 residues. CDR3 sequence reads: CASRLTGDNEQFF. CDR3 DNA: TGTGCCAGCAGGCTGACTGGAGACAATGAGCAGTTCTTC.

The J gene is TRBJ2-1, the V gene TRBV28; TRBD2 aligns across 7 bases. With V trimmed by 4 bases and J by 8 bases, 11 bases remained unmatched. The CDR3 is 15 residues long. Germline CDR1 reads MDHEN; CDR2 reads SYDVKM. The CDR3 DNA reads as TGTGCCAGCAGTTCCCCCCTAGCGGCCAGGGATGAGCAGTTCTTC. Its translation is CASSSPLAARDEQFF.

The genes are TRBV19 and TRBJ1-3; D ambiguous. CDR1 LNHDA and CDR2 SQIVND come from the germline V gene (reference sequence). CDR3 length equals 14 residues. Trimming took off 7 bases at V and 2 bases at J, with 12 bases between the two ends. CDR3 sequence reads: CASTKGGPGNTIYF. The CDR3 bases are TGTGCCAGTACCAAAGGAGGCCCTGGAAACACCATATATTTT.

The CDR3 loop is CASSLDGTSLYEQYF. In nucleotides, the CDR3 is TGCGCCAGCAGCTTGGACGGGACAAGTCTCTACGAGCAGTACTTC. The chain couples TRBV5-1 to TRBJ2-7; perhaps TRBD1 as D (6 bases). Trimming took off 0 bases at V and 3 bases at J, with 13 bases between the two ends. The V gene's germline CDR1 is SGHRS and CDR2 YFSETQ. The CDR3 contains 15 residues.

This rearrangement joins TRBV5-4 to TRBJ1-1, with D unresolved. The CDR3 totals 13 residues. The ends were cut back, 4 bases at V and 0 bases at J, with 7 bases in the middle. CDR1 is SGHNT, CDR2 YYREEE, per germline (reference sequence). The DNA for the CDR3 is TGTGCCAGCAGCCATCAGGTGAACACTGAAGCTTTCTTT. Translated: CASSHQVNTEAFF.

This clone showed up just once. The CDR3 spells CASSVLASGGFYNEQFF. Here the CDR3 DNA reads TGTGCCAGCAGCGTGTTGGCGAGCGGGGGGTTCTACAATGAGCAGTTCTTC. The rearrangement uses TRBV9 and TRBJ2-1; 9 bases are shared with TRBD2. From germline, CDR1 is SGDLS and CDR2 YYNGEE. The length of the CDR3 is 17 residues. V lost 2 bases and J lost 3; bases outside the gene matches: 9.

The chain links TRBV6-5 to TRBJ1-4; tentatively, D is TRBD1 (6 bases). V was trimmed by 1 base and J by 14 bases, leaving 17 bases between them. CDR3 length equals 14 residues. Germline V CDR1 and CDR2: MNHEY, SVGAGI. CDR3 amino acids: CASSYLGARNILFF. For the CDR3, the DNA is TGTGCCAGCAGTTACTTGGGGGCTCGCAATATCCTGTTTTTT.